Given below is one T cell receptor beta chain in context. The sample belongs to a study of blood T cell repertoires in COVID-19. Turning to the study itself: T cells, B-cell-depleted T cells, or PBMCs supplied cDNA or gDNA.

Germline-derived CDR1 and CDR2 are SGHAT and FQNNGV. Unmatched junction bases numbered 3, after V lost 3 bases and J lost 7 bases. The CDR3 runs to 13 residues. The method was immunoSEQ multiplex PCR; TCRdb's version includes in-frame clones alone and lacks a portion of them. In the table there are around 170,000 clones, 80% to 85% of which are singletons. During active infection, Seattle patients enrolled and were then monitored through disease. The receptor was derived from a woman between 65 and 79 years old with COVID-19, enrolled during active disease. The rearrangement joins TRBV11-2 to TRBJ2-3; 8 positions match TRBD2. Sequenced: peripheral blood. The CDR3 coding sequence is TGTGCCAGCAGCTTTCCTAGCGGGCATACGCAGTATTTT. It translates to CASSFPSGHTQYF.